The 10 T cell receptor beta chains below come from one sample, sequenced in a study of cytomegalovirus exposure and HLA in healthy donors. PCR involved 60 Vbeta and 13 Jbeta primers. This table comes from immunoSEQ multiplex PCR, and its TCRdb copy is limited to in-frame clones, with some not included. The sample carries some 110,000 clones, 75% to 85% recorded once. Sequencing used PBMCs. Source of these receptors: a man aged 45-65 years in good health and CMV-seronegative.

The chain recombines TRBV6-6 with TRBJ1-3, with D unclear. Germline CDR1 and CDR2: MNHNY and SVGAGI (reference sequence). V lost 0 bases to trimming and J lost 7 bases, with 4 bases between them. The CDR3 is 12 amino acids. The CDR3 sequence: CASSYSTNTIYF. CDR3 coding DNA: TGTGCCAGCAGTTACTCGACTAACACCATATATTTT.

V gene TRBV7-2 combines with J gene TRBJ1-2, with D tentatively TRBD1 (6 bases). Trimming pared 2 bases from V and 8 bases from J, leaving 27 bases between. The germline V gene encodes CDR1 SGHTA and CDR2 FQGNSA. This CDR3 is 18 amino acids long. CDR3 sequence reads: CASSLSPGQTPNRRGYTF. For the CDR3, the DNA is TGTGCCAGCAGCTTATCGCCCGGACAGACCCCCAACAGACGGGGCTACACCTTC.

The chain uses TRBV6-1 and TRBJ1-2; D possibly corresponds to TRBD1 (5 bases). CDR1 MNHNS and CDR2 SASEGT come from the germline V gene. The CDR3 sequence is 15 residues long. Trimming pared 6 bases from V and 3 bases from J, leaving 17 bases between. The CDR3 DNA reads TGTGCCAGCAGGACCCTCCGGGGGGACGACTATGGCTACACCTTC. Its translation: CASRTLRGDDYGYTF.

This clone was detected only once. The V gene is TRBV6-1, the J gene TRBJ1-4, with 7 bases that match TRBD1. Trimming at V came to 7 bases and at J to 8 bases, leaving 10 bases not matched to a gene. Germline V gives CDR1 MNHNS, CDR2 SASEGT. CDR3 length: 14 amino acids. CDR3 amino acids: CASNRQGSDEKLFF. CDR3 sequence (DNA): TGTGCCAGCAATAGACAGGGATCCGACGAAAAACTGTTTTTT.

The rearrangement links TRBV7-8 to TRBJ1-4; D is possibly TRBD1 (5 bases). Germline CDR1 SGHVS, CDR2 FQNEAQ. The CDR3 is made up of 18 amino acids. V gave up 7 bases and J gave up 0 bases, with 21 bases separating them. Here the CDR3 DNA reads TGTGCCAGCACCTTGAAGCATGGGGGGGTGGCAACTAATGAAAAACTGTTTTTT. Translated: CASTLKHGGVATNEKLFF. The full variable domain, its missing parts supplied by reference TRBV7-8 and TRBJ1-4, is GAGVSQSPRYKVAKRGQDVALRCDPISGHVSLFWYQQALGQGPEFLTYFQNEAQLDKSGLPSDRFFAERPEGSVSTLKIQRTQQEDSAVYLCASTLKHGGVATNEKLFFGSGTQLSVL.

There are a few counts of this clone. CDR3 residues: CASSQAFSGGGELFF. CDR3 coding DNA: TGTGCCAGCAGCCAAGCCTTTAGCGGGGGCGGGGAGCTGTTTTTT. The chain employs TRBV4-2 and TRBJ2-2; 9 nucleotides match TRBD2. This CDR3 has 15 residues. Unmatched junction bases numbered 4, after V lost 1 base and J lost 7 bases. Germline loops: CDR1 LGHNA, CDR2 YNFKEQ.

The chain uses TRBV7-3 and TRBJ2-2; D ambiguous. There are 14 residues in the CDR3. V lost 2 bases to trimming and J lost 1 base, with 5 bases between them. Germline values: CDR1 SGHTA, CDR2 FQGTGA. Here the CDR3 DNA reads TGTGCCAGCAGCTTAGCAGTGAACACCGGGGAGCTGTTTTTT. This translates into CASSLAVNTGELFF. Full variable domain (outside the CDR3, taken from reference TRBV7-3 and TRBJ2-2): GAGVSQTPSNKVTEKGKYVELRCDPISGHTALYWYRQSLGQGPEFLIYFQGTGAADDSGLPNDRFFAVRPEGSVSTLKIQRTERGDSAVYLCASSLAVNTGELFFGEGSRLTVL.

The V and J genes are TRBV7-9 and TRBJ1-5, with 8 bases aligning to TRBD1. This CDR3 comprises 14 residues. Germline CDR1 SEHNR, CDR2 FQNEAQ (reference sequence). V lost 4 bases to trimming and J lost 5 bases; unmatched junction nucleotides: 4. In DNA, the CDR3 is TGTGCCAGCAGCTCGACAGGGGTGGATCAGCCCCAGCATTTT. It is translated as CASSSTGVDQPQHF. The full variable domain, with the rest looked up from reference TRBV7-9 and TRBJ1-5, is DTGVSQNPRHKITKRGQNVTFRCDPISEHNRLYWYRQTLGQGPEFLTYFQNEAQLEKSRLLSDRFSAERPKGSFSTLEIQRTEQGDSAMYLCASSSTGVDQPQHFGDGTRLSIL.

This rearrangement joins TRBV19 to TRBJ1-1; no clear D. Germline-derived CDR1 and CDR2 are LNHDA and SQIVND (reference sequence). This CDR3 contains 13 residues. Trimming cost V 7 bases and J 2 bases, with 11 bases left between them. Here the CDR3 DNA reads TGTGCCAGTAATACCGCAGATAACACTGAAGCTTTCTTT. It is translated as CASNTADNTEAFF.

V and J are TRBV7-2 and TRBJ2-4, with D hard to call. The CDR3 runs 14 residues. Trimming took 1 base from V and 8 from J, leaving 12 bases between them. Per germline, CDR1 SGHTA and CDR2 FQGNSA. CDR3 in amino acids: CASSLVSPRDIQYF. The CDR3 DNA reads TGTGCCAGCAGCTTAGTATCTCCGCGAGACATTCAGTACTTC.